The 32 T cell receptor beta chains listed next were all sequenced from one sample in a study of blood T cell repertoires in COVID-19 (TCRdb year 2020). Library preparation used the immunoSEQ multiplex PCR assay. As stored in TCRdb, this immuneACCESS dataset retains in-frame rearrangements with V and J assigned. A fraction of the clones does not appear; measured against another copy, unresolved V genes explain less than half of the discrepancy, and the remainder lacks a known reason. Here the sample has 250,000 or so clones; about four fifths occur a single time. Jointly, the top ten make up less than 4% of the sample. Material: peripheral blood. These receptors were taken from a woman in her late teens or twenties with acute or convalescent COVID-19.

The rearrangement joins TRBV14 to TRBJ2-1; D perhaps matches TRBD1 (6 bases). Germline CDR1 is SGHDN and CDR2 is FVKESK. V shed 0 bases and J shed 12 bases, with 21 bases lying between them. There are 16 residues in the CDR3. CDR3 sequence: CASSQDRGTPSRGQFF. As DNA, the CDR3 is TGTGCCAGCAGCCAAGATCGAGGGACACCCAGTCGGGGGCAGTTCTTC.

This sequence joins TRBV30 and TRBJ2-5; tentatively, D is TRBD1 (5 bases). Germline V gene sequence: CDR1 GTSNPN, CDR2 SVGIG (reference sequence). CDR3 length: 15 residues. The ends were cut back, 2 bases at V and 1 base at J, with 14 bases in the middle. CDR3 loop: CAWSRNQGPQETQYF. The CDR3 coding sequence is TGTGCCTGGAGTCGTAACCAGGGTCCCCAAGAGACCCAGTACTTC.

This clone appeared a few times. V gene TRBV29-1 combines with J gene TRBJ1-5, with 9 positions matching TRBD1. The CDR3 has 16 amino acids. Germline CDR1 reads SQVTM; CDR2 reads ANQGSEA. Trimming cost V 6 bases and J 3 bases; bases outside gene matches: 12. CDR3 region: CSVSSGTGNLNQPQHF. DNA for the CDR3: TGCAGCGTCTCATCCGGGACAGGGAACCTCAATCAGCCCCAGCATTTT.

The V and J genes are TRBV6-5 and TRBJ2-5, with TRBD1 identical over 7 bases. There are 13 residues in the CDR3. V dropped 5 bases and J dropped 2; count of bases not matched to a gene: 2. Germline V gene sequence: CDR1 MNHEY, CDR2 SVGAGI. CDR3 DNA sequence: TGTGCCAGCAGTAGGGACAGACAAGAGACCCAGTACTTC. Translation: CASSRDRQETQYF.

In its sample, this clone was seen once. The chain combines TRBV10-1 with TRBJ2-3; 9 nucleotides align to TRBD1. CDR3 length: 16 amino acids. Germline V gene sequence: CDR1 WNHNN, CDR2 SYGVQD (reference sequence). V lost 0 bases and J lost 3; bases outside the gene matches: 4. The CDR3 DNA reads TGCGCCAGCAGTGAGTCGGGGACAGGGAGAACAGATACGCAGTATTTT. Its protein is CASSESGTGRTDTQYF.

CDR3 sequence: CASRPGSSDTGELFF. The CDR3 bases are TGCGCCAGCAGACCCGGGTCCTCTGACACCGGGGAGCTGTTTTTT. The J gene is TRBJ2-2, the V gene TRBV5-1; D is unresolved. The germline gives CDR1 SGHRS, CDR2 YFSETQ. There are 15 residues in the CDR3. V lost 5 bases and J lost 3, with 14 bases in between.

CDR3 nucleotide sequence: TGTGCCAGCAGCTTATCCAGGGACAGGGGTGGCGAGGGGGCAACTAATGAAAAACTGTTTTTT. Encoded protein: CASSLSRDRGGEGATNEKLFF. V usage is TRBV7-8 and J usage is TRBJ1-4; 10 nucleotides match TRBD1. CDR3 length: 21 amino acids. Germline values: CDR1 SGHVS, CDR2 FQNEAQ. The J segment lost 0 bases and the V segment lost 2 bases, leaving 15 bases of the junction unmatched.

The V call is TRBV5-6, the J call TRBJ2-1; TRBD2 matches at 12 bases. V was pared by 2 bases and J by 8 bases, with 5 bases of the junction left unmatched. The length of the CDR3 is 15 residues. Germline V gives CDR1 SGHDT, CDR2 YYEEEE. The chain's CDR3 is CASSFLAGGQDEQFF. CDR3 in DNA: TGTGCCAGCAGCTTCCTAGCGGGAGGGCAGGATGAGCAGTTCTTC.

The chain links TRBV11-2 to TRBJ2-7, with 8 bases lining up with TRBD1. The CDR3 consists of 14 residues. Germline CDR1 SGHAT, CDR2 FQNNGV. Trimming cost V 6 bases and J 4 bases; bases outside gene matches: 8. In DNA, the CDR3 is TGTGCCAGCAGTCACGACAGGGGAGCTTACGAGCAGTACTTC. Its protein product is CASSHDRGAYEQYF. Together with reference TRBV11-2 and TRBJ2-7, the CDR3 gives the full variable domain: EAGVAQSPRYKIIEKRQSVAFWCNPISGHATLYWYQQILGQGPKLLIQFQNNGVVDDSQLPKDRFSAERLKGVDSTLKIQPAKLEDSAVYLCASSHDRGAYEQYFGPGTRLTVT.

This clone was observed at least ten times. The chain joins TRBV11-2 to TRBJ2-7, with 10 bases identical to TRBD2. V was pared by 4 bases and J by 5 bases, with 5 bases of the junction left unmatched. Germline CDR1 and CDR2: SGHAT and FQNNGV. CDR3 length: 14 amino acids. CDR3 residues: CASSSLAGVNEQYF. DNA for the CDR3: TGTGCCAGCAGCTCGCTAGCGGGAGTCAACGAGCAGTACTTC. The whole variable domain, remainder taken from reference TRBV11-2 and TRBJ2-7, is EAGVAQSPRYKIIEKRQSVAFWCNPISGHATLYWYQQILGQGPKLLIQFQNNGVVDDSQLPKDRFSAERLKGVDSTLKIQPAKLEDSAVYLCASSSLAGVNEQYFGPGTRLTVT.

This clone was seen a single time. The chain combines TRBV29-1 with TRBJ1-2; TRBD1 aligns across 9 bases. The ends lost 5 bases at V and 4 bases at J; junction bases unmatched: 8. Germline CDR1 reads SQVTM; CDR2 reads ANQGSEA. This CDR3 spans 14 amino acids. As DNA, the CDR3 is TGCAGCGTTCCCACAGGGGGCGGATTCTATGGCTACACCTTC. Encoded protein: CSVPTGGGFYGYTF.

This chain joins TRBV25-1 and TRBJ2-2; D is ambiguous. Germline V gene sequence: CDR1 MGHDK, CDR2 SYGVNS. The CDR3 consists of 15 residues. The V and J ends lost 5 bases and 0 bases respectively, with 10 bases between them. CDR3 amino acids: CASSSQVSNTGELFF. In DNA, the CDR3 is TGTGCCAGCAGTTCTCAGGTATCGAACACCGGGGAGCTGTTTTTT.

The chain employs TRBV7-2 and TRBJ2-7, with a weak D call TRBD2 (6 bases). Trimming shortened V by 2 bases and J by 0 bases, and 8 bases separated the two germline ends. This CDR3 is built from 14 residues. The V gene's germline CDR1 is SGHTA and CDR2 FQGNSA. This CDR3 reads CASSLLGGSYEQYF. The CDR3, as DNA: TGTGCCAGCAGCTTACTGGGGGGCTCCTACGAGCAGTACTTC.

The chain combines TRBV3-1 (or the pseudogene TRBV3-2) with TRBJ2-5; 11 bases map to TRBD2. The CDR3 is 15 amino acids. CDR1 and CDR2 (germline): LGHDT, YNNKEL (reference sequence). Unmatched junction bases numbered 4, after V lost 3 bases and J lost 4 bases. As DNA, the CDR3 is TGTGCCAGCAGCCACACCCTAGCGGGAGGAGAGACCCAGTACTTC. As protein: CASSHTLAGGETQYF.

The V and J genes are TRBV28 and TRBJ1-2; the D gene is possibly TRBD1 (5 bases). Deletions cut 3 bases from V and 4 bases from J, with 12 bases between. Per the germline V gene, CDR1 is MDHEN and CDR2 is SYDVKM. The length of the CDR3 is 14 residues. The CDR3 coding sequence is TGTGCCAGCAGTTTCGGGGGAGTTACCTATGGCTACACCTTC. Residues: CASSFGGVTYGYTF.

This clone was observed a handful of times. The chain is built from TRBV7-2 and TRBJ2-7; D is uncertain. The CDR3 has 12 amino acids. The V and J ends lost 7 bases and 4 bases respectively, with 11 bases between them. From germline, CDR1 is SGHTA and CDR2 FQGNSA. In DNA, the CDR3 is TGTGCCAGCACCAAGCCCCCGTACGAGCAGTACTTC. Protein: CASTKPPYEQYF.

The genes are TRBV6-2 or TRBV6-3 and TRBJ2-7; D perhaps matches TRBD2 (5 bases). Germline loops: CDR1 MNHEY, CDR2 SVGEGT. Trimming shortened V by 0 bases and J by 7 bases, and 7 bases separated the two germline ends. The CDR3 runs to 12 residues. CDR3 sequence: CASSYSKREQYF. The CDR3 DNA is TGTGCCAGCAGTTACTCGAAGCGGGAGCAGTACTTC.

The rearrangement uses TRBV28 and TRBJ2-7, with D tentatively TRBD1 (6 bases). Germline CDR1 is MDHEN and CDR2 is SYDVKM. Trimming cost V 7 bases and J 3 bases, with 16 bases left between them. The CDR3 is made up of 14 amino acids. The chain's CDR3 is CASTVQGSDYEQYF. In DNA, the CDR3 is TGTGCCAGCACCGTACAGGGTTCGGACTACGAGCAGTACTTC.

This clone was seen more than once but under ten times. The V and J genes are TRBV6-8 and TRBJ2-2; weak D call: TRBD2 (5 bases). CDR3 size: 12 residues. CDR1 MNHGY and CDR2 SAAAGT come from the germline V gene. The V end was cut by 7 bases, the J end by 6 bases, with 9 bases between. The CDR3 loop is CASIRGPGELFF. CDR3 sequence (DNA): TGTGCCAGCATTAGAGGGCCCGGGGAGCTGTTTTTT.

CDR3: CASTNRGYADTQYF. CDR3 coding DNA: TGTGCCAGCACCAACAGGGGGTATGCAGATACGCAGTATTTT. The V and J genes are TRBV2 and TRBJ2-3, with 8 bases that match TRBD1. CDR1 is SNHLY, CDR2 FYNNEI, per germline. This CDR3 is built from 14 residues. The V and J ends lost 7 bases and 4 bases, in that order; junction bases with no gene match: 7.

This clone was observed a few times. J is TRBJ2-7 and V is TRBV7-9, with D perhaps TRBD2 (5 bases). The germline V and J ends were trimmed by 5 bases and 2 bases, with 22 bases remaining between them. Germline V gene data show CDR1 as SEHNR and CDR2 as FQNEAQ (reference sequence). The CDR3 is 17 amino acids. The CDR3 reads CASSEGVSWAPAYEQYF. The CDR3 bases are TGTGCCAGCAGCGAGGGCGTGTCGTGGGCGCCGGCCTACGAGCAGTACTTC.

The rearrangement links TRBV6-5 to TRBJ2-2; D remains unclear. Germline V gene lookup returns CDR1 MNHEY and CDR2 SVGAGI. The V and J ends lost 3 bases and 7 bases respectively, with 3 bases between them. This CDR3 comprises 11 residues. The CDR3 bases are TGTGCCAGCAGTTATTACGGGGAGCTGTTTTTT. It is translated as CASSYYGELFF.

DNA for the CDR3: TGTGCCAGCAGCTTTAGGCCAGGGGGGCAAGAGACCCAGTACTTC. Amino acids: CASSFRPGGQETQYF. V usage is TRBV11-3 and J usage is TRBJ2-5; the D gene is possibly TRBD1 (7 bases). The germline CDR1 and CDR2 sequences are SGHNT and YENEEA. The CDR3 consists of 15 residues. Trimming left V 3 bases short and J 2 bases short, with 13 bases between.

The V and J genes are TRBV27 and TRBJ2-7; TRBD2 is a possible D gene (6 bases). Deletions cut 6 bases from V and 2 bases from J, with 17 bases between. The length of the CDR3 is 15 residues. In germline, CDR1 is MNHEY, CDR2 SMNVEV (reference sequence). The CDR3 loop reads CASRLTRDLTYEQYF. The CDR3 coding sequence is TGTGCCAGCAGATTAACCCGGGACTTGACCTACGAGCAGTACTTC.

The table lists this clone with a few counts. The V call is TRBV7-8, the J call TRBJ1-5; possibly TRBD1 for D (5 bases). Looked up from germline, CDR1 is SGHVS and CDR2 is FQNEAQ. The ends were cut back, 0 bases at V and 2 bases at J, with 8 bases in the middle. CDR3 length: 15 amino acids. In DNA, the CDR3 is TGTGCCAGCAGCTTAGCGCGGGGGGGCAATCAGCCCCAGCATTTT. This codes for CASSLARGGNQPQHF.

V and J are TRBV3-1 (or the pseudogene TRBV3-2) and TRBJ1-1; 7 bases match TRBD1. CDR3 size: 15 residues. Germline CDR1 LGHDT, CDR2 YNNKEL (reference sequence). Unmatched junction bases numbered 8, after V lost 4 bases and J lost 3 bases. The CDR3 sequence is CASSPPDRKYTEAFF. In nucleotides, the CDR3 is TGTGCCAGCAGCCCCCCGGACAGGAAATACACTGAAGCTTTCTTT.

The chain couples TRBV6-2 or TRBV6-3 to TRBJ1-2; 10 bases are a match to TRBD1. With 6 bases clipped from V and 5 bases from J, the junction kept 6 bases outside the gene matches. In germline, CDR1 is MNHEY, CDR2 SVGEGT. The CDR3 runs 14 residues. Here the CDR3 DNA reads TGTGCCAGCAGCCAGACAGGGGGCGCTTATGGCTACACCTTC. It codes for CASSQTGGAYGYTF.

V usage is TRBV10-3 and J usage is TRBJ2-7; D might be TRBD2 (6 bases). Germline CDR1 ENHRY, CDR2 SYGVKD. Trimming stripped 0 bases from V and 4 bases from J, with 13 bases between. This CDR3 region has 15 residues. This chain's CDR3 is CAISESWRGGYEQYF. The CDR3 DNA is TGTGCCATCAGTGAGTCGTGGAGGGGCGGGTACGAGCAGTACTTC.

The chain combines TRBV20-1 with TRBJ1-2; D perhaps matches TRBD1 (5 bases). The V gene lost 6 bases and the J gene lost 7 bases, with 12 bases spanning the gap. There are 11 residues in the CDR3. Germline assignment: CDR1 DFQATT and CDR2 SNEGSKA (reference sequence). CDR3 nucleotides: TGCAGTGCCCCCGGGGGTGGTGGCTACACCTTC. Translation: CSAPGGGGYTF.

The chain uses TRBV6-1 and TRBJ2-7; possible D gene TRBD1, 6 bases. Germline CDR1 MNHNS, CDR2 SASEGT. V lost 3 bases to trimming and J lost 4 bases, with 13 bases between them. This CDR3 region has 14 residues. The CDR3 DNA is TGTGCCAGCAGTGATTTGCAGGGGTCGTACGAGCAGTACTTC. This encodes CASSDLQGSYEQYF.

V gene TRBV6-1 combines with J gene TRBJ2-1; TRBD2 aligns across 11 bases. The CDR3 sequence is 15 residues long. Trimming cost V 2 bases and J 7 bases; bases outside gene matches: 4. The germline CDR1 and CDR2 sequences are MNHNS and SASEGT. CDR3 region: CASSETSGSQNEQFF. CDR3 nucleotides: TGTGCCAGCAGTGAAACTAGCGGGAGTCAGAATGAGCAGTTCTTC.

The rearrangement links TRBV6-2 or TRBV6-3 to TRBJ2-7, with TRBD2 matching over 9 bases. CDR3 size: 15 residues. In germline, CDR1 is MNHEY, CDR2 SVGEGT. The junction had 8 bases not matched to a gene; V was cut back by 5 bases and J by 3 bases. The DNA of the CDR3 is TGTGCCAGCAGTCCCATAGCGGGAGCCGGCTACGAGCAGTACTTC. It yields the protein CASSPIAGAGYEQYF.